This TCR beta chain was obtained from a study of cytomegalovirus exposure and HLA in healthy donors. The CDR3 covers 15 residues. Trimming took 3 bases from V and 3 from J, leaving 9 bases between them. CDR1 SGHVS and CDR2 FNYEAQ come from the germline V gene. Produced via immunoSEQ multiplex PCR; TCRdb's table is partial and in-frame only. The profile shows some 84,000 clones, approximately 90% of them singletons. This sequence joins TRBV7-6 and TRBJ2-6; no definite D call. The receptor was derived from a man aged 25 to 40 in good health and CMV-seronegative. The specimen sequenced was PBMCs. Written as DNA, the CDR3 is TGTGCCAGCAGCTTCCGGGTTGGTGGGGCCAACGTCCTGACTTTC. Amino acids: CASSFRVGGANVLTF.